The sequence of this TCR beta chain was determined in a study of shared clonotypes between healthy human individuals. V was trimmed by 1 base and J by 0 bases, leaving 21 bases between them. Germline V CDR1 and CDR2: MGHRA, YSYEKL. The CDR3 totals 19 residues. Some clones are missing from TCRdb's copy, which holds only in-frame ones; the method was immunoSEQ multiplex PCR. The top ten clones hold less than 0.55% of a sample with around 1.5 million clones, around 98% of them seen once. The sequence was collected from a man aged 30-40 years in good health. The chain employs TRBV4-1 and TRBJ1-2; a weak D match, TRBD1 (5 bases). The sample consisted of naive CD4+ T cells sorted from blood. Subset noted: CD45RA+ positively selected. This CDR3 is CASSQVTSVNRPPNYGYTF. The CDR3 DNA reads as TGCGCCAGCAGCCAAGTCACATCGGTAAACAGGCCACCTAACTATGGCTACACCTTC.